This TCR beta chain was identified during a study of cytomegalovirus exposure and HLA in healthy donors. Unmatched junction bases numbered 7, after V lost 4 bases and J lost 0 bases. Germline-derived CDR1 and CDR2 are PRHDT and FYEKMQ (reference sequence). This CDR3 has 16 residues. The PCR ran on 60 Vbeta and 13 Jbeta primers. Measured with immunoSEQ multiplex PCR; TCRdb has only the in-frame clones, and not every one. The sample contains 95,000 to 110,000 clones, about 9.4% of which appear only once. Sequencing input: PBMCs. This chain joins TRBV13 and TRBJ2-7; 9 bases line up with TRBD1. This clonotype originated in a middle-aged man in good health and CMV-seropositive. CDR3 protein: CASSSSGTGPSYEQYF. The DNA for the CDR3 is TGTGCCAGCAGCTCGTCCGGGACAGGGCCCTCCTACGAGCAGTACTTC.